Here is one TCR beta chain with its context. What it binds is unknown. These data come from a study of T cells expressing NK-cell markers. Study context: The authors sequenced eight donors, of whom seven were HCMV-seropositive and one was seronegative. Whole-study findings and limits: The same clonotypes also predominated in the CD3+CD56-NKG2C+ fraction of several donors. Whether expanded NKG2C+ T cell clones were HCMV specific stayed uncertain.

The CDR3 is 15 residues long. CDR1 and CDR2 (germline): LGHDT, YNNKEL (reference sequence). From the 5' RACE reads, TCRdb lists one entry per CDR3 protein and no DNA. The sample data list approximately 550,000 distinct CDR3 sequences. The sequence was collected from a man aged 18 to 35 in good health. Sequenced: blood T cells: a sorted CD56 or NKG2C T cell subset, CD4+ or CD8+ T cells, or bulk PBMC T cells (not recorded which). The chain joins TRBV3-1 to TRBJ1-6; TCRdb proposes TRBD1, but this gene call is untestable without DNA. CDR3 amino acids: CASSQGTGPASPLHF.